The rows below give T cell receptor beta chains drawn from one sample of a study of T cell responses to AZD1222 COVID-19 vaccine. The assay was immunoSEQ multiplex PCR, and TCRdb's table has in-frame clones only and misses some. The table shows approximately 150,000 clones, with approximately 90% occurring only once. The specimen was peripheral blood, collected 28 days after the second AZD1222 dose. These receptors came from an adult who received the AZD1222 COVID-19 vaccine. The CDR3 runs from the conserved cysteine through the conserved F or W. A D gene is named only where the DNA matches it firmly. Size tells how often a clone was seen (once, few, many) or the class of an expanded clone, and some rows leave it out.

once	TRBJ1-2	NA	TRBV5-4	TGTGCCAGCAGCTTGTCCAGGGACTATGGCTACACCTTC	CASSLSRDYGYTF
NA	TRBJ2-5	NA	TRBV24-1	TGTGCCACCAGTGAAGAGACCCAGTACTTC	CATSEETQYF
NA	TRBJ1-1	TRBD1	TRBV28	TGTGCCAGCAGGGGTAACAGGGGTGAAGCTTTCTTT	CASRGNRGEAFF
NA	TRBJ1-3	NA	TRBV18	TGTGCCAGCTCACCGGCCAGGGATACTGGAAACACCATATATTTT	CASSPARDTGNTIYF
NA	TRBJ2-5	TRBD1	TRBV6-5	TGTGCCAGCAGCAACCGACAGGGGAGGTCGGCCCAGTACTTC	CASSNRQGRSAQYF
NA	TRBJ1-2	TRBD1	TRBV11-2	TGTGCCAGCAGCTCCATCCAGGGACAGGGCCTCACTATCTATGGCTACACCTTC	CASSSIQGQGLTIYGYTF
NA	TRBJ2-2	TRBD2	TRBV9	TGTGCCAGCAGCGTAGGCGGGAGGAGCAACACCGGGGAGCTGTTTTTT	CASSVGGRSNTGELFF
NA	TRBJ1-5	TRBD1	TRBV19	TGTGCCAGTAGTTCATACCTAGGACAGGAGAACCCTTCCAATCAGCCCCAGCATTTT	CASSSYLGQENPSNQPQHF
NA	TRBJ2-2	TRBD2	TRBV14	TGTGCCAGCAGGCGGGGGGCCGCCGGGGAGCTGTTTTTT	CASRRGAAGELFF
NA	TRBJ2-2	NA	TRBV2	TGTGCCAGCGTTGAGGTCACCGGGGAGCTGTTTTTT	CASVEVTGELFF
NA	TRBJ1-6	NA	TRBV5-4	TGTGCCAGCAGCTTGGTTGAGAATTCACCCCTCCACTTT	CASSLVENSPLHF
NA	TRBJ2-3	NA	TRBV7-2	TGTGCCAGCAGCTTGCGGGCCCCTCGCACAGATACGCAGTATTTT	CASSLRAPRTDTQYF
NA	TRBJ1-4	NA	TRBV29-1	TGCAGCGTTGCCGGGTCTAATGAAAAACTGTTTTTT	CSVAGSNEKLFF
NA	TRBJ1-4	NA	TRBV21-1	TGTGCCAGCAGCGAAGCGGAGGGAAAAGACGAAAAACTGTTTTTT	CASSEAEGKDEKLFF